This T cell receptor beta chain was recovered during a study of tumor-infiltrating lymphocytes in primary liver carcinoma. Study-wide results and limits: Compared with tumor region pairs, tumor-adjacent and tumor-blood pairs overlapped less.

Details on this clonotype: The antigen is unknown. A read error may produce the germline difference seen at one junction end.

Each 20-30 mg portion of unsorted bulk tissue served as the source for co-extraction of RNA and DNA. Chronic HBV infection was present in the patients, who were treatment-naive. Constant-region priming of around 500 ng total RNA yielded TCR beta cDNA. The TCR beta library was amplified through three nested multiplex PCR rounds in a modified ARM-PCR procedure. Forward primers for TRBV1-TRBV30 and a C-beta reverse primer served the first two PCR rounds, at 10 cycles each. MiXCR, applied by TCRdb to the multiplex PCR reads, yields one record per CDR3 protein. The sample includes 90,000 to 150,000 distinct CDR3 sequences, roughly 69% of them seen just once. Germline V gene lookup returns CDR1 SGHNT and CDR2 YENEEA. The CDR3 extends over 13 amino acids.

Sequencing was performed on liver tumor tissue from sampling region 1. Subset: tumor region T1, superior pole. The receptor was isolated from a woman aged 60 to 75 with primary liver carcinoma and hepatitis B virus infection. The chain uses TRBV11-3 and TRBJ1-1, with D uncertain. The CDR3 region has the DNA TGTGCCATCAGCCGTTCACTCGCCACTGAAGCTTTCTTT. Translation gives CAISRSLATEAFF.